The 17 T cell receptor beta chains given below trace back to one sample, sequenced in a study of blood T cell repertoires in COVID-19. The method was immunoSEQ multiplex PCR; TCRdb's version includes in-frame clones alone and lacks a portion of them. The repertoire holds about 140,000 clones, approximately 88% seen once, with roughly 10% in the top ten. Sequences were obtained from peripheral blood. The origin of the receptors is a man in his sixties with active or convalescent COVID-19.

The chain joins TRBV20-1 to TRBJ2-4; a weak D match, TRBD1 (5 bases). This CDR3 is 11 amino acids long. Germline values: CDR1 DFQATT, CDR2 SNEGSKA (reference sequence). CDR3 in amino acids: CSYGQGDIQYF. Written as DNA, the CDR3 is TGCAGCTACGGCCAGGGTGACATTCAGTACTTC.

The chain employs TRBV28 and TRBJ1-5, with D perhaps TRBD1 (5 bases). In germline, CDR1 is MDHEN, CDR2 SYDVKM. Trimming took 7 bases from V and 7 from J, leaving 17 bases between them. The CDR3 extends over 14 amino acids. The CDR3 protein is CASTPAGFNQPQHF. The CDR3 DNA sequence: TGTGCCAGCACCCCCGCAGGGTTTAACCAGCCCCAGCATTTT.

The chain combines TRBV27 with TRBJ1-2; 9 bases fit TRBD1. Looked up from germline, CDR1 is MNHEY and CDR2 is SMNVEV (reference sequence). This CDR3 spans 12 amino acids. V gave up 5 bases and J gave up 8 bases; unmatched junction bases: 3. The CDR3 region is CASSGTGKGYTF. CDR3 DNA: TGTGCCAGCAGTGGGACAGGGAAAGGCTACACCTTC.

V gene TRBV27 combines with J gene TRBJ1-5; no clear D. The germline V and J ends were trimmed by 3 bases and 2 bases, with 8 bases remaining between them. The V gene's germline CDR1 is MNHEY and CDR2 SMNVEV (reference sequence). The CDR3 covers 14 residues. The CDR3 DNA reads TGTGCCAGCAGTTTTGGGAGCGGCAATCAGCCCCAGCATTTT. Translation gives CASSFGSGNQPQHF.

J is TRBJ2-2 and V is TRBV7-2, with 7 bases fitting TRBD2. The length of the CDR3 is 16 residues. Germline assignment: CDR1 SGHTA and CDR2 FQGNSA. The trim removed 1 base at V and 1 base at J, leaving 3 bases unmatched. CDR3 residues: CASSLGRGRNTGELFF. CDR3 coding DNA: TGTGCCAGCAGCTTAGGCCGCGGGAGGAACACCGGGGAGCTGTTTTTT.

This rearrangement joins TRBV29-1 to TRBJ2-7; 7 bases fit TRBD2. The V gene end was trimmed by 7 bases and the J gene end by 0 bases; junction bases not matched to a gene: 12. The CDR3 spans 15 residues. The germline V gene encodes CDR1 SQVTM and CDR2 ANQGSEA. In DNA form, the CDR3 reads TGCAGCGCCCGGTGGGGAGGGGTTAGCTCCTACGAGCAGTACTTC. Protein sequence: CSARWGGVSSYEQYF.

This sequence joins TRBV30 and TRBJ2-3; 9 nucleotides agree with TRBD2. J lost 4 bases, V lost 0 bases, and 2 bases had no gene match. In germline, CDR1 is GTSNPN, CDR2 SVGIG (reference sequence). The length of the CDR3 is 14 residues. Here the CDR3 DNA reads TGTGCCTGGAGTGTACGGACTAGCGCAGATACGCAGTATTTT. Translation gives CAWSVRTSADTQYF.

The chain is built from TRBV6-6 and TRBJ2-1; 8 bases agree with TRBD2. Germline V gene data show CDR1 as MNHNY and CDR2 as SVGAGI (reference sequence). There are 15 residues in the CDR3. J was trimmed by 5 bases and V by 4 bases; bases with no gene match: 7. CDR3 nucleotides: TGTGCCAGCAGTTCAGCGGGAGTTCGCCACAATGAGCAGTTCTTC. Translated: CASSSAGVRHNEQFF.

This clone was observed once. The gene calls are TRBV3-1 (or the pseudogene TRBV3-2) and TRBJ1-3; no definite D call. The germline V gene has CDR1 LGHDT and CDR2 YNNKEL (reference sequence). The CDR3 runs to 11 residues. Trimming shortened V by 2 bases and J by 9 bases, and 5 bases separated the two germline ends. Here the CDR3 DNA reads TGTGCCAGCAGCCAACGCGCCACCATATATTTT. It yields the protein CASSQRATIYF.

This clone appeared a few times. The rearrangement links TRBV2 to TRBJ2-1; 12 bases map to TRBD2. This CDR3 region has 16 residues. The germline gives CDR1 SNHLY, CDR2 FYNNEI. V shed 1 base, J shed 9 bases, and the junction held 7 bases outside the gene matches. This CDR3 reads CASSEVPSGRASEQFF. DNA of the CDR3: TGTGCCAGCAGTGAAGTACCTAGCGGGAGGGCCAGTGAGCAGTTCTTC.

This clone turned up a few times. The chain recombines TRBV14 with TRBJ1-6; the match to TRBD1 covers 8 bases. CDR1 is SGHDN, CDR2 FVKESK, per germline. The CDR3 length is 19 residues. V shed 1 base, J shed 1 base, and the junction held 9 bases outside the gene matches. The CDR3 DNA reads as TGTGCCAGCAGCCAAGGGGTCGGCAGGGGGCTATCCTATAATTCACCCCTCCACTTT. The encoded protein is CASSQGVGRGLSYNSPLHF.

This clone was seen a single time. The gene calls are TRBV6-5 and TRBJ1-6; weak D call: TRBD1 (6 bases). This CDR3 has 13 amino acids. Trimming left V 11 bases short and J 5 bases short, with 13 bases between. CDR1 and CDR2 from the germline V gene are MNHEY and SVGAGI. CDR3 sequence reads: CAARTVDNSPLHF. DNA for the CDR3: TGTGCCGCTAGGACAGTCGATAATTCACCCCTCCACTTT.

The J gene is TRBJ2-1, the V gene TRBV19, with D possibly matching TRBD1 (6 bases). In germline, CDR1 is LNHDA, CDR2 SQIVND (reference sequence). V was pared by 3 bases and J by 6 bases, with 21 bases between. This CDR3 comprises 17 residues. The CDR3 coding sequence is TGTGCCAGTAGTATTCCCCCCCTCTCTGGCAGGGGCAATGAGCAGTTCTTC. The encoded protein is CASSIPPLSGRGNEQFF.

The chain links TRBV5-1 to TRBJ2-1; 7 bases match TRBD1. Trimming took 4 bases from V and 0 from J; bases not matched to a gene: 7. The CDR3 length is 16 residues. Germline lookup yields CDR1 SGHRS and CDR2 YFSETQ. The CDR3 spells CASSAGTARSYNEQFF. The CDR3 nucleotides read TGCGCCAGCAGCGCCGGGACAGCCCGCTCCTACAATGAGCAGTTCTTC.

The gene calls are TRBV28 and TRBJ1-4; 7 nucleotides agree with TRBD1. J lost 5 bases, V lost 6 bases, and 6 bases had no gene match. This CDR3 comprises 14 residues. Germline V gene lookup returns CDR1 MDHEN and CDR2 SYDVKM. The DNA of the CDR3 is TGTGCCAGCAGCCAATTACAGGGGAATGAAAAACTGTTTTTT. Residues: CASSQLQGNEKLFF.

This clone showed up just once. CDR3 bases: TGCAGTGCTGCAGGGGGGAAGCAGTTCTTC. This translates into CSAAGGKQFF. The chain uses TRBV20-1 and TRBJ2-1; D possibly corresponds to TRBD1 (7 bases). CDR3 length: 10 residues. Trimming took off 5 bases at V and 11 bases at J, with 10 bases between the two ends. Germline values: CDR1 DFQATT, CDR2 SNEGSKA (reference sequence).

This sequence joins TRBV4-1 and TRBJ2-5, with D perhaps matching TRBD2 (5 bases). Germline values: CDR1 MGHRA, CDR2 YSYEKL. This CDR3 is 16 amino acids long. Trimming shortened V by 1 base and J by 4 bases, and 16 bases separated the two germline ends. The CDR3 sequence is CASSQGSGKAGETQYF. The DNA for the CDR3 is TGCGCCAGCAGCCAAGGGAGCGGTAAGGCAGGAGAGACCCAGTACTTC.